These 5 T cell receptor beta chains came from one sample sequenced in a study of CD8 T cells in Susac syndrome (dated by TCRdb to the late 2010s). To prepare the library, the immunoSEQ multiplex PCR assay was applied. RNA was extracted using the RNeasy kit, and 0.5 to 1 microgram was reverse transcribed with random hexamers. TCRdb reran the public reads through fastp at Q25 and MiXCR, keeping productive beta chains. Entries are consolidated by CDR3 protein sequence, retaining the most common genes and DNA. The sample records about 190,000 distinct CDR3 sequences, more than 90% of which are singletons. In total, the top ten clones hold 0.09% to 0.1% of the sample. Sequences were obtained from CD4+ T cells from PBMCs. The receptors derive from a human donor with Susac syndrome.

V is TRBV20-1 and J is TRBJ2-3, with TRBD2 identical over 10 bases. V dropped 2 bases and J dropped 1; count of bases not matched to a gene: 9. The CDR3 is 17 amino acids. Germline V gene lookup returns CDR1 DFQATT and CDR2 SNEGSKA (reference sequence). The CDR3 is CSARPFVLAGGTDTQYF. CDR3 coding DNA: TGCAGTGCTAGACCGTTCGTCCTAGCGGGGGGCACAGATACGCAGTATTTT.

The chain is built from TRBV29-1 and TRBJ1-1; no clear D gene. The CDR3 sequence is 11 residues long. The germline V gene has CDR1 SQVTM and CDR2 ANQGSEA. V was trimmed by 3 bases and J by 8 bases, leaving 10 bases between them. Here the CDR3 reads CSVEKVNEAFF. The CDR3 nucleotides are TGCAGCGTTGAGAAAGTAAACGAAGCTTTCTTT.

V gene TRBV6-5 combines with J gene TRBJ1-2; D gene ambiguous. CDR3 size: 18 residues. Germline CDR1 MNHEY, CDR2 SVGAGI. V dropped 2 bases and J dropped 4 bases, with 23 bases sitting between them. The CDR3: CASSYEVGRLSLGYGYTF. CDR3 nucleotides: TGTGCCAGCAGTTACGAAGTCGGGAGACTATCCCTAGGCTATGGCTACACCTTC.

The CDR3 nucleotides read TGTGCCACAGGACAGGGGACTCCGGGGGAGCAGTTCTTC. It yields the protein CATGQGTPGEQFF. The V call is TRBV12-3 or TRBV12-4, the J call TRBJ2-1, with 9 bases identical to TRBD1. The V gene end was trimmed by 10 bases and the J gene end by 10 bases; junction bases not matched to a gene: 11. CDR3 length equals 13 residues.

The chain carries TRBV6-2 or TRBV6-3 and TRBJ1-5; D call uncertain. V was clipped by 5 bases and J by 2 bases, with 13 bases between them. The CDR3 runs to 15 residues. In germline, CDR1 is MNHEY, CDR2 SVGEGT. CDR3 DNA: TGTGCCAGCAGTCCACGGTCCCGGGGCAATCAGCCCCAGCATTTT. Amino acid sequence: CASSPRSRGNQPQHF.